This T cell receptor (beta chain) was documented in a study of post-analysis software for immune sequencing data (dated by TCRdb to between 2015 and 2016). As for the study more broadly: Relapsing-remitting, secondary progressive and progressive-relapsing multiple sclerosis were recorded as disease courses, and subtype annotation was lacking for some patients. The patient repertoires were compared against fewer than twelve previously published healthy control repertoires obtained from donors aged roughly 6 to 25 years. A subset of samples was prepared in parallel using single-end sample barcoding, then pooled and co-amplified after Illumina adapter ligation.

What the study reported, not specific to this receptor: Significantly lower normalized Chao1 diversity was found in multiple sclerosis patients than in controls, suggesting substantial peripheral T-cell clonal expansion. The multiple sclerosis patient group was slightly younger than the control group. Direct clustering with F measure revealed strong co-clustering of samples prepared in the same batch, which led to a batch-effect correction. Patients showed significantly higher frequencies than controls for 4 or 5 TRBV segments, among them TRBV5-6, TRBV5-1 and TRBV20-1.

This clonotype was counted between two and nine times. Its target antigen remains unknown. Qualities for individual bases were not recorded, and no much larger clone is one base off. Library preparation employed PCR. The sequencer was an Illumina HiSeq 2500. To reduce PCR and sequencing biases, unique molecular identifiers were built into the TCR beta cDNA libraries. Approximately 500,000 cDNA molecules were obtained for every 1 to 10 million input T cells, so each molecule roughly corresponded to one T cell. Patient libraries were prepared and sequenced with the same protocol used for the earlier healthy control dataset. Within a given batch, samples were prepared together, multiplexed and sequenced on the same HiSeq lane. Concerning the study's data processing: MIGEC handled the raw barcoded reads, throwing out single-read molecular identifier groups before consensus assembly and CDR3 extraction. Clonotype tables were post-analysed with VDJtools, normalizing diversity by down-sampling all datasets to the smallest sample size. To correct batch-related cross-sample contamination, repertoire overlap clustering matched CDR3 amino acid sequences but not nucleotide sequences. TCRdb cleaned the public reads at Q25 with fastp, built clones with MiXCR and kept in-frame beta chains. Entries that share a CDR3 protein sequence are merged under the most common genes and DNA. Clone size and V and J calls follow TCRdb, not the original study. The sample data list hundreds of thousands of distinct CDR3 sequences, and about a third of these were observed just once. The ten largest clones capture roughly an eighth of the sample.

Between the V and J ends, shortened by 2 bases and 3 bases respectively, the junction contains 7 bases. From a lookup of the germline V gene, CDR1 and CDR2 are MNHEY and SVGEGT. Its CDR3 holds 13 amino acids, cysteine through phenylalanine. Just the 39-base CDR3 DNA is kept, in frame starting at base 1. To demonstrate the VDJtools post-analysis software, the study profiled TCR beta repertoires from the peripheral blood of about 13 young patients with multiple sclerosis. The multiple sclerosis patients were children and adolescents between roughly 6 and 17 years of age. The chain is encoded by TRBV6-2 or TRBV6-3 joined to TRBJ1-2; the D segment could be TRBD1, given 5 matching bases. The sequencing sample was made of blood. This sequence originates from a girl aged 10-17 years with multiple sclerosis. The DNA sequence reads TGTGCCAGCAGTTACGGGGCAGACTATGGCTACACCTTC. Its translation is CASSYGADYGYTF.